This TCR beta chain was sequenced during a study of cytotoxic CD8 clonotypes in ibrutinib-treated CLL. Study at large: By median roughly 74 months, approximately 12 had progressed and 14 stayed remitted; responses had been 2 complete and 24 partial.

For TCR beta libraries, roughly 2.2 micrograms of genomic DNA were obtained from cryopreserved PBMCs. Study-wide results and caveats: The times at which samples were taken varied between sustained-remission and progressing patients. Elevated clonality accompanied ibrutinib response, with a return toward baseline values at progression.

This clone has only one observation. Its antigen is unidentified. Between the trimmed V and J ends, which lost 4 bases and 8 bases, there was a span of 12 bases. The germline CDR1 and CDR2 sequences are LNHDA and SQIVND (reference sequence). This CDR3 has 12 residues. Some clones are missing from TCRdb's copy, which holds only in-frame ones; the method was immunoSEQ multiplex PCR. The sample has approximately 84,000 clones; 79% are singletons. This TCR was sampled from a human donor with chronic lymphocytic leukemia. V is TRBV19 and J is TRBJ2-7, with D uncertain. The material was PBMCs, obtained after 12 months of ibrutinib treatment. The CDR3 here is CASSRPESQQYF. The DNA of the CDR3 is TGTGCCAGTAGTAGGCCAGAATCCCAGCAGTACTTC.